This T cell receptor (beta chain) was recorded in a study of identical twins. V was trimmed by 5 bases and J by 2 bases, leaving 13 bases between them. The CDR3 length is 15 residues. Per the germline V gene, CDR1 is MNHNS and CDR2 is SASEGT. TCRdb redid the calling of the 5' RACE reads with MiXCR, one entry per CDR3 protein. The repertoire has over 200,000 distinct CDR3 sequences, 6% to 7% of them found once; the top ten carry roughly 14%. The sample was also reused in another study, on T cells expressing NK-cell markers. According to that study: Sequencing of TCR beta repertoires drew on sorted CD3+CD56+NKG2C+, CD3+CD56+NKG2C- and CD3+CD56-NKG2C+ T cells.

The TCR originated in a woman aged 18-29 years in good health. The sequenced sample was CD8+ T cells sorted from blood. The rearrangement uses TRBV6-1 and TRBJ2-1; no clear D. CDR3 DNA: TGTGCCAGCAGTCCCCCGCCGTTGCCCTACAATGAGCAGTTCTTC. Residues: CASSPPPLPYNEQFF.